This is a list of T cell receptor beta chains from one sample in a study of blood T cell repertoires in COVID-19. Produced via immunoSEQ multiplex PCR; TCRdb's table is partial and in-frame only. The data contain roughly 280,000 clones, 88% of them singletons. Sequenced material: PBMCs or T cells enriched from blood (not recorded which). Receptors originate from a woman in her forties or fifties who had recovered from COVID-19. CDR3s include the opening cysteine and the closing phenylalanine or tryptophan. Each record gives: V gene, J gene, CDR3 protein.

>TRBV28|TRBJ2-2
CASSFSKGITGELFF
>TRBV5-6|TRBJ2-2
CASSWEMRRTGELFF
>TRBV10-3|TRBJ2-7
CAISEGRGGSSGEQYF
>TRBV5-1|TRBJ2-7
CASSLGGQGYEQYF
>TRBV19|TRBJ1-5
CASGNRTQPQHF
>TRBV24-1|TRBJ2-2
CATSHGQENTGELFF
>TRBV30|TRBJ1-3
CAWIRRSGNTIYF
>TRBV11-2|TRBJ2-2
CASSNSGGFGGELFF
>TRBV9|TRBJ2-7
CASSVGGRTYEQYF
>TRBV11-2|TRBJ2-1
CASSNQGAGLFNEQFF
>TRBV3-1/TRBV3-2|TRBJ2-3
CASSQAQDTQYF
>TRBV10-2|TRBJ2-1
CASSDNRRVPYNEQFF
>TRBV2|TRBJ2-1
CASKSGSSYNEQFF
>TRBV30|TRBJ1-6
CAWMGPAFLGPLHF
>TRBV12-5|TRBJ1-2
CASGLSSGDGYTF
>TRBV9|TRBJ2-7
CASSVGWVSGAYEQYF
>TRBV12-3/TRBV12-4|TRBJ1-4
CASGQGNEKLFF
>TRBV28|TRBJ1-2
CASSLKVLWTGNYGYTF
>TRBV7-3|TRBJ2-3
CASSLGLAGGPDTQYF
>TRBV27|TRBJ2-5
CASSLDRGWETQYF
>TRBV2|TRBJ1-4
CASRGTGWENEKLFF
>TRBV5-4|TRBJ2-3
CASSSGLAGARYTQYF
>TRBV18|TRBJ2-7
CASSLHPGTGSTYEQYF
>TRBV5-4|TRBJ2-1
CASSLSYTDVQFF
>TRBV28|TRBJ1-1
CASSTGQWKNTEAFF
>TRBV29-1|TRBJ2-7
CSVLWTPGEQYF
>TRBV7-3|TRBJ1-1
CASSFDRGTEAFF
>TRBV30|TRBJ1-4
CAWERGQGNEKLFF